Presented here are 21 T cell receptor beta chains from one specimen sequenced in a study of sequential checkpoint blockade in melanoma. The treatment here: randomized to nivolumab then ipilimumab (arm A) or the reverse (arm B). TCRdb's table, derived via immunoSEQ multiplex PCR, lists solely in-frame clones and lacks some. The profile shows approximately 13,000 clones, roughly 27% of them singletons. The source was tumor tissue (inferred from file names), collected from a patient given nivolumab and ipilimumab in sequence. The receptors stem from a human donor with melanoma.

The CDR3, as DNA: TGTGCCAGCAGTTTAGTCCCCTCTGACAGGGATGGCTACACCTTC. Protein sequence: CASSLVPSDRDGYTF. This chain joins TRBV28 and TRBJ1-2; 7 bases are shared with TRBD1. This CDR3 is built from 15 residues. J gave up 6 bases and V 2 bases, and 9 bases lay outside the gene matches. Germline CDR1 reads MDHEN; CDR2 reads SYDVKM.

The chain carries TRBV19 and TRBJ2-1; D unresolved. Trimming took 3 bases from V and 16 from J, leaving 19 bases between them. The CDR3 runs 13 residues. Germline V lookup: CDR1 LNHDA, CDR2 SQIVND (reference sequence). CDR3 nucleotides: TGTGCCAGTAGTATCTCAGAGAGGTCTAGGATTTTCTTC. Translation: CASSISERSRIFF. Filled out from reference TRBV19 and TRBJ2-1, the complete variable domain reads DGGITQSPKYLFRKEGQNVTLSCEQNLNHDAMYWYRQDPGQGLRLIYYSQIVNDFQKGDIAEGYSVSREKKESFPLTVTSAQKNPTAFYLCASSISERSRIFFGPGTRLTVL.

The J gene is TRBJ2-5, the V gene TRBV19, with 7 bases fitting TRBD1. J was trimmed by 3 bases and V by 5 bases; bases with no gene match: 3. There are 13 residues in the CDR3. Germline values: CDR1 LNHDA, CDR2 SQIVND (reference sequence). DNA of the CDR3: TGTGCCAGTAGTGCCGGGACAGAAGAGACCCAGTACTTC. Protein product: CASSAGTEETQYF.

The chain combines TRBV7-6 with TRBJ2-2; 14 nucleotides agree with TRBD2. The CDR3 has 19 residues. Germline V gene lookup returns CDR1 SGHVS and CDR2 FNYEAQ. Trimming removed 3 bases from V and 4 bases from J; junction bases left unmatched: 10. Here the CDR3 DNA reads TGTGCCAGCAGCTTTGCCGGACTAGCGGGAGGATTAGGCACCGGGGAGCTGTTTTTT. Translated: CASSFAGLAGGLGTGELFF.

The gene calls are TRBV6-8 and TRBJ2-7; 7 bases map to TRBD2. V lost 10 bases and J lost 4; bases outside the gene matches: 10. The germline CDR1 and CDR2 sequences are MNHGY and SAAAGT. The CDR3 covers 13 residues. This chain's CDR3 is CATWRAGVYEQYF. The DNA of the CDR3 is TGTGCCACCTGGCGGGCGGGAGTATACGAGCAGTACTTC.

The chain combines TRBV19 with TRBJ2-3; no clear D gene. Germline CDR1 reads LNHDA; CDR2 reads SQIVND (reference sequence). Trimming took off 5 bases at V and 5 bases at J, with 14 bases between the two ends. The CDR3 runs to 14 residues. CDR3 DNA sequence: TGTGCCAGTAGTTGGGGTAATTTTGTAGATACGCAGTATTTT. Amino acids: CASSWGNFVDTQYF. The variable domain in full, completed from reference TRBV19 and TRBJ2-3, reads DGGITQSPKYLFRKEGQNVTLSCEQNLNHDAMYWYRQDPGQGLRLIYYSQIVNDFQKGDIAEGYSVSREKKESFPLTVTSAQKNPTAFYLCASSWGNFVDTQYFGPGTRLTVL.

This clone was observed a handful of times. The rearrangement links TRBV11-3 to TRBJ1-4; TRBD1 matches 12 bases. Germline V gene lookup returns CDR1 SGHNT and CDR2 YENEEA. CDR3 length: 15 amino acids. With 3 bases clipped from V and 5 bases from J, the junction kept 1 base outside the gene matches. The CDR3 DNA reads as TGTGCCAGCAGCTTGGGACAGGGGGCAAATGAAAAACTGTTTTTT. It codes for CASSLGQGANEKLFF.

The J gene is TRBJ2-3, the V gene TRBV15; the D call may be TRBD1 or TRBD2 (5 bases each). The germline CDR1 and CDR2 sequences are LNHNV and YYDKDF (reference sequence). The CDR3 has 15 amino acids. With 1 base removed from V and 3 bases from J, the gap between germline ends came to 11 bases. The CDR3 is CATSRAGALTDTQYF. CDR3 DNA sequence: TGTGCCACCAGCAGAGCCGGGGCCCTAACAGATACGCAGTATTTT.

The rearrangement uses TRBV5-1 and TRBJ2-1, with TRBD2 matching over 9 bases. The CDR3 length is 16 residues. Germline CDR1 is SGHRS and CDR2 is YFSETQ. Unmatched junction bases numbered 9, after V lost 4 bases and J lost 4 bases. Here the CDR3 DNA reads TGCGCCAGCAGCATTCTCTCTAGCGGGGTTTACAATGAGCAGTTCTTC. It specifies CASSILSSGVYNEQFF. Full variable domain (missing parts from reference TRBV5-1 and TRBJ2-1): KAGVTQTPRYLIKTRGQQVTLSCSPISGHRSVSWYQQTPGQGLQFLFEYFSETQRNKGNFPGRFSGRQFSNSRSEMNVSTLELGDSALYLCASSILSSGVYNEQFFGPGTRLTVL.

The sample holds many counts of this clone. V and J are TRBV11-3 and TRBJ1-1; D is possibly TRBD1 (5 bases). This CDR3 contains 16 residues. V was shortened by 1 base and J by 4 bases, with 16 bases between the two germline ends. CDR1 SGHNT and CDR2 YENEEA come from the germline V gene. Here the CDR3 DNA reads TGTGCCAGCAGCTTAGGGAGGGTCAGGGACGGCACTGAAGCTTTCTTT. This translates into CASSLGRVRDGTEAFF.

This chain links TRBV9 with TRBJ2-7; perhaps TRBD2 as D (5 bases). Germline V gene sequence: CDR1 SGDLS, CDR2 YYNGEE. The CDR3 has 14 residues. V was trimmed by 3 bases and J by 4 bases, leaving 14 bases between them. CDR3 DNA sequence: TGTGCCAGCAGCGCCTCGACTAATTTATACGAGCAGTACTTC. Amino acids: CASSASTNLYEQYF.

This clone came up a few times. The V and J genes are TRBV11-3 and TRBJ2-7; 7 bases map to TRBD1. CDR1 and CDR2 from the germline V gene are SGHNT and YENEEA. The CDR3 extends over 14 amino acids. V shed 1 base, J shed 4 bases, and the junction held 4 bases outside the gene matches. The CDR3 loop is CASSLGRQGYEQYF. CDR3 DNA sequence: TGTGCCAGCAGCTTAGGGCGACAGGGTTACGAGCAGTACTTC.

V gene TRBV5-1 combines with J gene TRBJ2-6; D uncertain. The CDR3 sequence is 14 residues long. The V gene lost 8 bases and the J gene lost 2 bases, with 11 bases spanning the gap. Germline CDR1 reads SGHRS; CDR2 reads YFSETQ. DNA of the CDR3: TGCGCCAGTTGCCCTAATGCTGGGGCCAACGTCCTGACTTTC. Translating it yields CASCPNAGANVLTF.

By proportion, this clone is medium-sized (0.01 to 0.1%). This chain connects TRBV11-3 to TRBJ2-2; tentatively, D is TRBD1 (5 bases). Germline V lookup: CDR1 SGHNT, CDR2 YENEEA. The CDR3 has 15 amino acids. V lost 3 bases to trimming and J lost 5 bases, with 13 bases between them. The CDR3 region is CASSLSGAGTGELFF. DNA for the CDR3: TGTGCCAGCAGCTTGAGTGGGGCAGGGACCGGGGAGCTGTTTTTT.

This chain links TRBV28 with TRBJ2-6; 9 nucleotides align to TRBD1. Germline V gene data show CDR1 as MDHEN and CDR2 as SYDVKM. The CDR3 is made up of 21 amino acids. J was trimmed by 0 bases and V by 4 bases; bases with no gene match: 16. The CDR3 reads CASSSPRTGDAKLSGANVLTF. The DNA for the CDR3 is TGTGCCAGCAGTTCCCCGAGGACAGGGGATGCCAAACTCTCTGGGGCCAACGTCCTGACTTTC.

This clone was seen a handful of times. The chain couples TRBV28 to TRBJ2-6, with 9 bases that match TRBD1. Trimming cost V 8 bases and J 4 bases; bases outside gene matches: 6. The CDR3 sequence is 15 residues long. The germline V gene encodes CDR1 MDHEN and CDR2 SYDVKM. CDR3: CASGTQGAGANVLTF. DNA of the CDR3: TGTGCCAGCGGTACACAGGGGGCCGGGGCCAACGTCCTGACTTTC.

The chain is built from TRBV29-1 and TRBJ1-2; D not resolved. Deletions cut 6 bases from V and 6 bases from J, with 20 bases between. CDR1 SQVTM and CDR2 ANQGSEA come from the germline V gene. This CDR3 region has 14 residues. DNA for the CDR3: TGCAGCGTGCGAGCCGGGCCGAGTGGCGATGGCTACACCTTC. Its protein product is CSVRAGPSGDGYTF.

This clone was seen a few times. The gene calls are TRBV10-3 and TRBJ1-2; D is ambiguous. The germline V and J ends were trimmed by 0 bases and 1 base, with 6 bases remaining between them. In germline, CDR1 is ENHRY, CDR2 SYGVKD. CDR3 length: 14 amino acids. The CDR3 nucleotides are TGTGCCATCAGTGAGTCGAAGCTTAACTATGGCTACACCTTC. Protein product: CAISESKLNYGYTF.

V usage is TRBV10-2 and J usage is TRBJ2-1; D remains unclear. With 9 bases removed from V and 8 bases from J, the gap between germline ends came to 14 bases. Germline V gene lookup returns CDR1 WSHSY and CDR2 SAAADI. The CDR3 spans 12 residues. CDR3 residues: CASESYEYEQFF. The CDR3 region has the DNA TGCGCCAGTGAGAGTTATGAATATGAGCAGTTCTTC.

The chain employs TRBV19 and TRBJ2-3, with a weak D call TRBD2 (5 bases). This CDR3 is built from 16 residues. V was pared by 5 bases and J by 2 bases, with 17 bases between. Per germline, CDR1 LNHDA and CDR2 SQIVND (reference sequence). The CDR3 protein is CASSLSFGLHTDTQYF. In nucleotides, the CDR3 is TGTGCCAGTAGTTTGTCTTTCGGACTCCACACAGATACGCAGTATTTT.

CDR3 nucleotide sequence: TGCGCCAGCAGCTTGGAGGGGGCCGGGAGCAATCAGCCCCAGCATTTT. Translation: CASSLEGAGSNQPQHF. The chain couples TRBV5-1 to TRBJ1-5, with TRBD1 matching 7 bases. Germline V lookup: CDR1 SGHRS, CDR2 YFSETQ. With 0 bases clipped from V and 1 base from J, the junction kept 4 bases outside the gene matches. The CDR3 contains 16 residues.